This T cell receptor (beta chain) was observed in a study of type 1 regulatory T cells. Background on the study: This in vitro CD4 product, T-allo10, is enriched for Tr1 cells and alloantigen-specific.

A single record per CDR3 protein comes from TCRdb applying MiXCR to the reads. The table shows some 71,000 distinct CDR3 sequences, with around 21% occurring only once. Whole-study findings and limits: Type 1 regulatory T cells had a more restricted TCR repertoire than non-type 1 regulatory T cells.

The V end lost 2 bases, the J end lost 0 bases, and 11 bases lay between the germline ends. There are 16 residues in the CDR3. Germline lookup yields CDR1 MNHNS and CDR2 SASEGT. This clonotype was found a few times. Its antigen is unknown. The clonotype originates from a human donor in good health. Sequencing was carried out using cultured type 1 regulatory T (Tr1) cells, either the whole culture or a sorted fraction (not recorded which). This chain links TRBV6-1 with TRBJ1-3; D unresolved. CDR3 bases: TGTGCCAGCAGTGAACGTCCGCCGAGCTCTGGAAACACCATATATTTT. The encoded protein is CASSERPPSSGNTIYF.